The 5 T cell receptor beta chains below all came from one sample that was sequenced in a study of PD-1 blockade in classical Hodgkin lymphoma. Every patient was affected by relapse after autologous stem cell transplantation, while exposure to brentuximab vedotin was not uniform. Method: immunoSEQ multiplex PCR; TCRdb's copy keeps in-frame clones and lacks some. The data contain 55,000 to 65,000 clones, 80% to 90% of them seen just once; the ten biggest clones take up over 14%. The specimen was peripheral blood mononuclear cells (PBMCs), collected at baseline. Source of these receptors: a human donor with classical Hodgkin lymphoma.

V usage is TRBV5-1 and J usage is TRBJ2-5; D is ambiguous. Trimming shortened V by 0 bases and J by 4 bases, and 16 bases separated the two germline ends. This CDR3 spans 16 amino acids. CDR1 is SGHRS, CDR2 YFSETQ, per germline. CDR3 in amino acids: CASSLDPGLSRETQYF. CDR3 bases: TGCGCCAGCAGCTTGGACCCGGGCCTGTCCAGAGAGACCCAGTACTTC.

The chain employs TRBV7-2 and TRBJ2-4; D gene unclear. Germline V gene lookup returns CDR1 SGHTA and CDR2 FQGNSA. The CDR3 is made up of 13 amino acids. V lost 6 bases and J 0 bases, leaving 6 bases between the germline ends. This chain's CDR3 is CASRGLAKNIQYF. The CDR3, as DNA: TGTGCCAGCAGAGGTCTAGCCAAAAACATTCAGTACTTC.

The J gene is TRBJ2-7, the V gene TRBV13; D unclear. Germline CDR1 reads PRHDT; CDR2 reads FYEKMQ (reference sequence). The CDR3 has 17 residues. The V end was cut by 0 bases, the J end by 6 bases, with 21 bases between. The CDR3 DNA reads as TGTGCCAGCAGCTTAGGGGCCCGGAGAGCCCCTCTACCCGAGCAGTACTTC. Translation gives CASSLGARRAPLPEQYF.

This chain links TRBV18 with TRBJ2-3; perhaps TRBD2 as D (5 bases). V lost 6 bases and J lost 5, with 21 bases in between. Germline V gene sequence: CDR1 KGHSH, CDR2 LQKENI. This CDR3 spans 16 amino acids. CDR3 sequence: CASSLATGSAEDTQYF. CDR3 nucleotides: TGTGCCAGCTCGCTCGCGACGGGATCAGCGGAAGATACGCAGTATTTT.

V gene TRBV13 combines with J gene TRBJ1-2; 8 nucleotides align to TRBD1. J was trimmed by 4 bases and V by 5 bases; bases with no gene match: 9. There are 15 residues in the CDR3. Germline V CDR1 and CDR2: PRHDT, FYEKMQ (reference sequence). Written as DNA, the CDR3 is TGTGCCAGCAGCCATGGACAGGGCGGTGGCTATGGCTACACCTTC. This codes for CASSHGQGGGYGYTF.